The rows below give T cell receptor beta chains drawn from one sample of a study of T cell responses to AZD1222 COVID-19 vaccine. Some clones are missing from TCRdb's copy, which holds only in-frame ones; the method was immunoSEQ multiplex PCR. The profile shows around 120,000 clones, 92% of them singletons. The sample was peripheral blood, taken on day 0 of AZD1222 vaccination. The receptor set was obtained from an adult in good health. CDR3s include the opening cysteine and the closing phenylalanine or tryptophan. A D gene is named only where the DNA matches it firmly. Size is omitted from some rows. Given values are once, few, many or a class for expanded clones.

>TRBD1|.|TRBV6-5|TRBJ2-2
CASSFVQGITGELFF
TGTGCCAGCAGTTTTGTACAGGGGATTACCGGGGAGCTGTTTTTT
>.|.|TRBV6-2/TRBV6-3|TRBJ2-2
CASSYVGTGELFF
TGTGCCAGCAGTTACGTGGGGACCGGGGAGCTGTTTTTT
>.|.|TRBV6-2/TRBV6-3|TRBJ2-7
CASSFASYEQYF
TGTGCCAGCAGTTTCGCTAGCTACGAGCAGTACTTC
>TRBD1|.|TRBV28|TRBJ1-3
CASKEGADGNTIYF
TGTGCCAGCAAGGAGGGGGCGGACGGAAACACCATATATTTT
>.|.|TRBV9|TRBJ1-2
CASSGMVVGASYGYTF
TGTGCCAGCAGCGGGATGGTTGTAGGGGCTAGCTATGGCTACACCTTC
>TRBD2|.|TRBV11-2|TRBJ2-7
CASSLGGRTYEQYF
TGTGCCAGCAGCTTGGGCGGGAGGACCTACGAGCAGTACTTC
>.|once|TRBV11-3|TRBJ1-3
CASSRRDGTDSGNTIYF
TGTGCCAGCAGCCGTCGGGACGGAACCGACTCTGGAAACACCATATATTTT
>.|.|TRBV30|TRBJ1-5
CAWGRKQGPQHF
TGTGCCTGGGGAAGAAAACAAGGGCCCCAGCATTTT
>.|.|TRBV27|TRBJ1-5
CASSFGLSNQPQHF
TGTGCCAGCAGTTTTGGGTTAAGCAATCAGCCCCAGCATTTT
>.|.|TRBV7-9|TRBJ1-5
CASSPPEESSNQPQHF
TGTGCCAGCAGCCCGCCGGAAGAGTCATCAAATCAGCCCCAGCATTTT
>.|.|TRBV13|TRBJ1-1
CASRGQVNTEAFF
TGTGCCAGCAGGGGGCAAGTGAACACTGAAGCTTTCTTT
>TRBD1|.|TRBV28|TRBJ1-1
CASRGTGELEAFF
TGTGCCAGCAGGGGGACAGGGGAGCTTGAAGCTTTCTTT
>.|.|TRBV7-6|TRBJ1-2
CASSLGEKGKGSRHYGYTF
TGTGCCAGCAGCTTAGGGGAAAAGGGGAAGGGAAGTCGCCACTATGGCTACACCTTC
>.|.|TRBV19|TRBJ2-7
CASSRHTSTYEQYF
TGTGCCAGTAGTAGGCACACATCGACCTACGAGCAGTACTTC
>.|once|TRBV7-8|TRBJ1-3
CASSRGGSRDSGNTIYF
TGTGCCAGCAGCCGAGGGGGGAGCAGGGACTCTGGAAACACCATATATTTT
>.|.|TRBV27|TRBJ2-7
CASSFSPGDEQYF
TGTGCCAGCAGTTTTAGCCCGGGGGACGAGCAGTACTTC
>.|.|TRBV7-2|TRBJ2-2
CASSSPPGELFF
TGTGCCAGCAGCTCCCCCCCCGGGGAGCTGTTTTTT
>.|.|TRBV4-1|TRBJ2-1
CASSQDPDLNEQFF
TGCGCCAGCAGCCAAGATCCGGACCTCAATGAGCAGTTCTTC
>.|.|TRBV12-3/TRBV12-4|TRBJ2-1
CASSLEPIKQFF
TGTGCCAGCAGTTTAGAACCTATCAAGCAGTTCTTC
>TRBD1|.|TRBV30|TRBJ1-6
CAWKNRGGLNSPLHF
TGTGCCTGGAAAAACAGGGGGGGGTTGAATTCACCCCTCCACTTT
>.|.|TRBV5-1|TRBJ2-1
CASSPTGLANYEQFF
TGCGCCAGCAGCCCCACCGGGCTAGCGAATTATGAGCAGTTCTTC
>.|.|TRBV28|TRBJ1-2
CASSLRQIAYGYTF
TGTGCCAGCAGTTTGCGGCAGATTGCCTATGGCTACACCTTC
>.|few|TRBV11-2|TRBJ2-7
CASSIITSWQYF
TGTGCCAGCAGTATAATTACGAGCTGGCAGTACTTC
>TRBD1|.|TRBV5-4|TRBJ2-1
CASSAGQGAGNEQFF
TGTGCCAGCAGCGCCGGACAGGGGGCCGGCAATGAGCAGTTCTTC
>.|.|TRBV5-1|TRBJ2-5
CASSLAGGEETQYF
TGCGCCAGCAGCTTGGCTGGGGGAGAAGAGACCCAGTACTTC
>TRBD1|.|TRBV5-1|TRBJ1-4
CASSPGQTNEKLFF
TGCGCCAGCAGCCCGGGACAGACTAATGAAAAACTGTTTTTT
>.|.|TRBV9|TRBJ1-2
CASSVDNSISYGYTF
TGTGCCAGCAGCGTAGATAACAGTATTTCTTATGGCTACACCTTC
>TRBD2|many|TRBV6-4|TRBJ2-3
CASSSGGSTDTQYF
TGTGCCAGCAGTAGCGGGGGATCCACAGATACGCAGTATTTT
>.|.|TRBV4-2|TRBJ1-4
CASRPNTFPNEKLFF
TGTGCCAGCCGACCCAACACGTTCCCCAATGAAAAACTGTTTTTT
>.|.|TRBV7-2|TRBJ2-7
CASSLSYEQYF
TGTGCCAGCAGCTTATCGTACGAGCAGTACTTC
>TRBD1|.|TRBV7-9|TRBJ1-3
CASSLTGAGNTIYF
TGTGCCAGCAGCTTAACAGGGGCTGGAAACACCATATATTTT
>.|.|TRBV7-2|TRBJ2-5
CASSLDGLRTQYF
TGTGCCAGCAGCTTAGATGGCTTACGGACCCAGTACTTC
>.|.|TRBV18|TRBJ2-7
CASSPKSYEQYF
TGTGCCAGCTCACCCAAATCCTACGAGCAGTACTTC
>TRBD2|.|TRBV6-4|TRBJ2-5
CASSESSGETQYF
TGTGCCAGCAGTGAATCTAGCGGTGAGACCCAGTACTTC
>.|.|TRBV7-2|TRBJ2-1
CASMRASSYNEQFF
TGTGCCAGCATGCGGGCCTCCTCCTACAATGAGCAGTTCTTC
>.|.|TRBV4-3|TRBJ1-3
CASSQEGVGGNTIYF
TGCGCCAGCAGCCAAGAGGGAGTCGGTGGAAACACCATATATTTT